These 31 T cell receptor beta chains share one sample of origin, sequenced in a study of yellow fever vaccine responses in identical twins (dated by TCRdb to the late 2010s). Library preparation employed RT-PCR. The listed sequencing device is Illumina HiSeq 2500. The public reads were reprocessed in TCRdb via fastp at Q25 and MiXCR, keeping in-frame beta chains. Under each unique CDR3 protein, matching rows form one entry showing the most common genes and DNA. Counted in this sample were about 13,000 distinct CDR3 sequences; roughly 86% of them appeared once. The ten largest clones add up to around 1.5% of the sample. The specimen comprised T cells from blood (PBMCs), unsorted or a sorted subset (not recorded which), sampled before or after yellow fever vaccination (not recorded which). The receptors were sampled from a woman aged 18-29 years who received the yellow fever vaccine. Donor details come from another sample of the same person, matched by shared clones.

The gene calls are TRBV20-1 and TRBJ2-7; no clear D gene. This CDR3 is built from 11 residues. Trimming took 5 bases from V and 4 from J, leaving 9 bases between them. Germline CDR1 is DFQATT and CDR2 is SNEGSKA (reference sequence). For the CDR3, the DNA is TGCAGTGCTCCTTTTCGATACGAGCAGTACTTC. Amino acid sequence: CSAPFRYEQYF.

This sequence joins TRBV4-2 and TRBJ1-2, with D tentatively TRBD1 (5 bases). The CDR3 contains 14 residues. V was pared by 2 bases and J by 8 bases, with 15 bases between. Germline V gene sequence: CDR1 LGHNA, CDR2 YNFKEQ. Here the CDR3 DNA reads TGTGCCAGCAGCCAAACAAATCAGGGACTCGGCTACACCTTC. Protein product: CASSQTNQGLGYTF.

The chain links TRBV29-1 to TRBJ2-5; the D gene is possibly TRBD2 (5 bases). This CDR3 is 13 amino acids long. Looked up from germline, CDR1 is SQVTM and CDR2 is ANQGSEA. Trimming left V 7 bases short and J 9 bases short, with 21 bases between. CDR3 residues: CSAAQDLGGAQYF. Here the CDR3 DNA reads TGCAGCGCCGCCCAGGACTTAGGTGGGGCCCAGTACTTC.

This clonotype occurred once. This rearrangement joins TRBV2 to TRBJ2-3; D is uncertain. The CDR3 is 16 residues long. V gave up 4 bases and J gave up 6 bases, with 20 bases separating them. Germline CDR1 is SNHLY and CDR2 is FYNNEI. CDR3 coding DNA: TGTGCCAGCAGTGCCTCAGACTCGTCCAGAAAGGATACGCAGTATTTT. Translation: CASSASDSSRKDTQYF.

The chain uses TRBV29-1 and TRBJ1-2; D uncertain. Germline CDR1 reads SQVTM; CDR2 reads ANQGSEA. Trimming left V 5 bases short and J 4 bases short, with 11 bases between. This CDR3 is built from 12 residues. DNA for the CDR3: TGCAGCGTTCTGGAGGGCCCCTATGGCTACACCTTC. It is translated as CSVLEGPYGYTF.

The chain has TRBV20-1 and TRBJ2-7, with D unclear. This CDR3 region has 13 residues. Trimming stripped 2 bases from V and 6 bases from J, with 14 bases between. Germline V gene sequence: CDR1 DFQATT, CDR2 SNEGSKA (reference sequence). The CDR3 region is CSARNPLPGEQYF. The CDR3 DNA reads as TGCAGTGCTAGAAACCCCCTCCCGGGCGAGCAGTACTTC.

The rearrangement uses TRBV29-1 and TRBJ2-3; maybe TRBD1 (6 bases). Trimming took off 5 bases at V and 1 base at J, with 7 bases between the two ends. Germline CDR1 reads SQVTM; CDR2 reads ANQGSEA. The CDR3 contains 12 residues. CDR3 DNA: TGCAGCGTTCCAGGGGGCACAGATACGCAGTATTTT. Its translation is CSVPGGTDTQYF.

The chain combines TRBV10-3 with TRBJ1-6, with a possible D match to TRBD1 (5 bases). Germline V gives CDR1 ENHRY, CDR2 SYGVKD. V was clipped by 6 bases and J by 5 bases, with 5 bases between them. The CDR3 loop spans 12 amino acids. This CDR3 reads CAIRQDNSPLHF. In nucleotides, the CDR3 is TGTGCCATCAGACAGGATAATTCACCCCTCCACTTT.

This chain connects TRBV29-1 to TRBJ2-7; TRBD2 agrees at 14 bases. The CDR3 totals 17 residues. V lost 2 bases to trimming and J lost 4 bases; unmatched junction nucleotides: 10. Germline CDR1 reads SQVTM; CDR2 reads ANQGSEA. CDR3 DNA: TGCAGCGTTGAAAAACCGGGACTAGCGGGAGTCGCTTACGAGCAGTACTTC. This gives the protein CSVEKPGLAGVAYEQYF.

The chain recombines TRBV28 with TRBJ1-4, with D perhaps TRBD1 (6 bases). Trimming stripped 4 bases from V and 7 bases from J, with 16 bases between. The CDR3 extends over 15 amino acids. The germline V gene has CDR1 MDHEN and CDR2 SYDVKM. The CDR3 loop reads CASSSTGAGREKLFF. The CDR3 DNA reads TGTGCCAGCAGTTCGACAGGCGCCGGACGTGAAAAACTGTTTTTT.

The rearrangement joins TRBV4-1 to TRBJ2-5; D is possibly TRBD1 (5 bases). This CDR3 is built from 15 residues. CDR1 and CDR2 (germline): MGHRA, YSYEKL. V was cut by 0 bases and J by 5 bases, with 13 bases left in between. CDR3 sequence reads: CASSQERGILETQYF. CDR3 nucleotides: TGCGCCAGCAGCCAAGAAAGGGGAATTTTGGAGACCCAGTACTTC.

The CDR3 DNA reads as TGTGCCAGCAGCCAAGATTCGGGACTAGCAGGCACCGGGGAGCTGTTTTTT. As protein: CASSQDSGLAGTGELFF. This rearrangement joins TRBV3-1 to TRBJ2-2; 9 bases align to TRBD2. With V trimmed by 0 bases and J by 4 bases, 6 bases remained unmatched. The CDR3 totals 17 residues. Germline values: CDR1 LGHDT, CDR2 YNNKEL (reference sequence).

The chain couples TRBV7-3 to TRBJ2-1, with TRBD1 matching over 7 bases. Trimming at V came to 8 bases and at J to 9 bases, leaving 10 bases not matched to a gene. The CDR3 covers 13 residues. Germline CDR1 and CDR2: SGHTA and FQGTGA. The CDR3 loop reads CASSLHRGGEQFF. CDR3 nucleotides: TGTGCCAGCTCGCTTCACAGGGGTGGTGAGCAGTTCTTC. Full variable domain (outside the CDR3, taken from reference TRBV7-3 and TRBJ2-1): GAGVSQTPSNKVTEKGKYVELRCDPISGHTALYWYRQSLGQGPEFLIYFQGTGAADDSGLPNDRFFAVRPEGSVSTLKIQRTERGDSAVYLCASSLHRGGEQFFGPGTRLTVL.

In its sample, this clonotype was seen once. The V gene is TRBV29-1, the J gene TRBJ2-7; possibly TRBD2 for D (5 bases). Germline values: CDR1 SQVTM, CDR2 ANQGSEA. V dropped 8 bases and J dropped 3 bases, with 17 bases sitting between them. The CDR3 is made up of 13 amino acids. In DNA form, the CDR3 reads TGCAGCTCCTCGGGGAACGGTTACTACGAGCAGTACTTC. Encoded protein: CSSSGNGYYEQYF.

This clonotype occurred a few times. This rearrangement joins TRBV6-1 to TRBJ1-2; tentative D call: TRBD1 (5 bases). Trimming took off 7 bases at V and 4 bases at J, with 19 bases between the two ends. The V gene's germline CDR1 is MNHNS and CDR2 SASEGT. This CDR3 is 15 amino acids long. The CDR3 DNA follows: TGTGCCAGCACCCAAAACCAGGGTCTGGGCTATGGCTACACCTTC. Amino acids: CASTQNQGLGYGYTF.

The chain recombines TRBV6-1 with TRBJ2-7, with D perhaps TRBD2 (6 bases). V dropped 6 bases and J dropped 3 bases, with 18 bases sitting between them. The CDR3 is made up of 15 amino acids. Germline CDR1 is MNHNS and CDR2 is SASEGT. In nucleotides, the CDR3 is TGTGCCAGCAGCCTCCACGGCCAGGGACTCTACGAGCAGTACTTC. Its translation: CASSLHGQGLYEQYF.

This rearrangement joins TRBV7-3 to TRBJ2-5, with D possibly being TRBD2 (5 bases). Germline loops: CDR1 SGHTA, CDR2 FQGTGA. With 7 bases removed from V and 5 bases from J, the gap between germline ends came to 14 bases. The CDR3 is made up of 13 amino acids. Here the CDR3 reads CASTLTRGETQYF. As DNA, the CDR3 is TGTGCCAGCACCCTAACTAGAGGGGAGACCCAGTACTTC.

This clonotype was observed a few times. This chain links TRBV4-2 with TRBJ2-5; D gene ambiguous. The CDR3 consists of 15 residues. V gave up 0 bases and J gave up 5 bases, with 13 bases separating them. Per the germline V gene, CDR1 is LGHNA and CDR2 is YNFKEQ. The CDR3 reads CASSQDLESWETQYF. Written as DNA, the CDR3 is TGTGCCAGCAGCCAAGATTTGGAAAGCTGGGAGACCCAGTACTTC.

The rearrangement joins TRBV11-2 to TRBJ2-4; 7 bases are shared with TRBD2. Germline V lookup: CDR1 SGHAT, CDR2 FQNNGV. The CDR3 runs to 16 residues. The ends lost 1 base at V and 3 bases at J; junction bases unmatched: 6. Here the CDR3 DNA reads TGTGCCAGCAGCTTAGTGAGTTCGGGAGGCAAAAACATTCAGTACTTC. Protein sequence: CASSLVSSGGKNIQYF.

The chain employs TRBV5-1 and TRBJ1-1; D uncertain. Per germline, CDR1 SGHRS and CDR2 YFSETQ. Trimming took off 4 bases at V and 2 bases at J, with 15 bases between the two ends. The CDR3 is 15 amino acids. The CDR3 reads CASSAGRDYNTEAFF. The CDR3 DNA is TGCGCCAGCAGCGCTGGGAGGGATTACAACACTGAAGCTTTCTTT. Full variable domain (remainder filled in from reference TRBV5-1 and TRBJ1-1): KAGVTQTPRYLIKTRGQQVTLSCSPISGHRSVSWYQQTPGQGLQFLFEYFSETQRNKGNFPGRFSGRQFSNSRSEMNVSTLELGDSALYLCASSAGRDYNTEAFFGQGTRLTVV.

The chain joins TRBV12-3 or TRBV12-4 to TRBJ2-3, with D tentatively TRBD1 (5 bases). Trimming stripped 3 bases from V and 4 bases from J, with 14 bases between. This CDR3 region has 15 residues. CDR3 sequence reads: CASSLIAQVADTQYF. The CDR3 bases are TGTGCCAGCAGTTTGATTGCACAGGTAGCAGATACGCAGTATTTT.

This chain joins TRBV7-3 and TRBJ2-3, with D perhaps matching TRBD2 (6 bases). The CDR3 extends over 14 amino acids. Trimming removed 5 bases from V and 2 bases from J, with 11 bases in between. Germline lookup yields CDR1 SGHTA and CDR2 FQGTGA. The CDR3 is CASSPGLLTDTQYF. CDR3 DNA: TGTGCCAGCAGCCCTGGACTACTCACAGATACGCAGTATTTT.

J is TRBJ1-5 and V is TRBV7-9; D ambiguous. Germline-derived CDR1 and CDR2 are SEHNR and FQNEAQ (reference sequence). The V gene lost 2 bases and the J gene lost 1 base, with 6 bases spanning the gap. There are 14 residues in the CDR3. CDR3 coding DNA: TGTGCCAGCAGCTTAAGTGAGAGCAATCAGCCCCAGCATTTT. This translates into CASSLSESNQPQHF.

This rearrangement joins TRBV2 to TRBJ1-2; D is undetermined. The CDR3 covers 15 residues. With 3 bases removed from V and 2 bases from J, the gap between germline ends came to 13 bases. Per germline, CDR1 SNHLY and CDR2 FYNNEI. The DNA of the CDR3 is TGTGCCAGCAGTGATTATGAACCACTAAACTATGGCTACACCTTC. Protein sequence: CASSDYEPLNYGYTF. Variable domain in full (rest from reference TRBV2 and TRBJ1-2): EPEVTQTPSHQVTQMGQEVILRCVPISNHLYFYWYRQILGQKVEFLVSFYNNEISEKSEIFDDQFSVERPDGSNFTLKIRSTKLEDSAMYFCASSDYEPLNYGYTFGSGTRLTVV.

This chain links TRBV11-2 with TRBJ2-7; 7 bases are shared with TRBD1. Per germline, CDR1 SGHAT and CDR2 FQNNGV. The CDR3 sequence is 16 residues long. The V segment lost 2 bases and the J segment 4 bases; nucleotides outside the gene matches: 11. Here the CDR3 DNA reads TGTGCCAGCAGCTTACCCTGGGACAGAGCATCATACGAGCAGTACTTC. Protein sequence: CASSLPWDRASYEQYF.

The rearrangement uses TRBV6-2 or TRBV6-3 and TRBJ2-4; D perhaps matches TRBD2 (6 bases). The CDR3 length is 15 residues. Between the trimmed V and J ends, which lost 6 bases and 0 bases, there was a span of 12 bases. Looked up from germline, CDR1 is MNHEY and CDR2 is SVGEGT. CDR3 nucleotides: TGTGCCAGCAGGAGGGACTTTTTAGCCAAAAACATTCAGTACTTC. Protein sequence: CASRRDFLAKNIQYF.

The rearrangement uses TRBV23-1 and TRBJ2-7; D not resolved. TRBV23-1 counts as an open reading frame of uncertain function. The CDR3 has 14 residues. With 0 bases removed from V and 3 bases from J, the gap between germline ends came to 9 bases. In DNA form, the CDR3 reads TGCGCCAGCAGTCAATCGAGGCAAAGCTACGAGCAGTACTTC. Translating gives CASSQSRQSYEQYF.

This clonotype was picked up one time. The J gene is TRBJ2-3, the V gene TRBV29-1; TRBD1 matches 7 bases. The ends lost 5 bases at V and 5 bases at J; junction bases unmatched: 13. Per germline, CDR1 SQVTM and CDR2 ANQGSEA. The CDR3 is made up of 15 amino acids. Here the CDR3 DNA reads TGCAGCGTTCCCCGGACAGGAACCTTGGGAGATACGCAGTATTTT. Residues: CSVPRTGTLGDTQYF.

This chain joins TRBV19 and TRBJ2-7; 8 nucleotides line up with TRBD1. CDR3 length: 14 amino acids. Germline-derived CDR1 and CDR2 are LNHDA and SQIVND (reference sequence). V lost 4 bases to trimming and J lost 6 bases; unmatched junction nucleotides: 8. This chain's CDR3 is CASSRPGQEPEQYF. The CDR3 DNA reads as TGTGCCAGTAGTAGACCGGGACAGGAGCCCGAGCAGTACTTC.

Here the CDR3 reads CASSLTLAEANTGELFF. CDR3 coding DNA: TGTGCCAGCAGCTTAACTCTAGCAGAAGCGAACACCGGGGAGCTGTTTTTT. The rearrangement links TRBV7-3 to TRBJ2-2; perhaps TRBD2 as D (5 bases). Germline CDR1 SGHTA, CDR2 FQGTGA. V lost 0 bases and J 0 bases, leaving 11 bases between the germline ends. The CDR3 runs 17 residues. The variable domain in full, with the rest retrieved from reference TRBV7-3 and TRBJ2-2, is GAGVSQTPSNKVTEKGKYVELRCDPISGHTALYWYRQSLGQGPEFLIYFQGTGAADDSGLPNDRFFAVRPEGSVSTLKIQRTERGDSAVYLCASSLTLAEANTGELFFGEGSRLTVL.

The rearrangement joins TRBV7-3 to TRBJ2-2; D is ambiguous. V was cut by 1 base and J by 2 bases, with 8 bases left in between. The germline V gene encodes CDR1 SGHTA and CDR2 FQGTGA. The CDR3 consists of 15 residues. CDR3 in DNA: TGTGCCAGCAGCTTAATCGGGTCAAACACCGGGGAGCTGTTTTTT. As protein: CASSLIGSNTGELFF.